This T cell receptor (beta chain) is from a study of patients and donors after allogeneic stem cell transplantation. TCRdb recomputed calls from the RT-PCR reads with MiXCR, one row per CDR3 protein. The sample carries over 200,000 distinct CDR3 sequences, around 41% recorded once. The V and J ends lost 1 base and 8 bases respectively, with 17 bases between them. The CDR3 sequence is 16 residues long. Germline V gene lookup returns CDR1 MGHRA and CDR2 YSYEKL. This rearrangement joins TRBV4-1 to TRBJ1-4, with D possibly matching TRBD1 (6 bases). The sequenced sample consisted of blood, either unsorted or a sorted T cell fraction (not recorded which). The sequence derives from a human donor who was either an allogeneic HSCT recipient or a stem cell or donor lymphocyte infusion donor (not recorded which). It is not recorded whose cells these are; they may come from a transplant donor. In DNA, the CDR3 is TGCGCCAGCAGCCAAGCTCTCGAGGGGGAGAGGGAAAAACTGTTTTTT. The encoded protein is CASSQALEGEREKLFF.